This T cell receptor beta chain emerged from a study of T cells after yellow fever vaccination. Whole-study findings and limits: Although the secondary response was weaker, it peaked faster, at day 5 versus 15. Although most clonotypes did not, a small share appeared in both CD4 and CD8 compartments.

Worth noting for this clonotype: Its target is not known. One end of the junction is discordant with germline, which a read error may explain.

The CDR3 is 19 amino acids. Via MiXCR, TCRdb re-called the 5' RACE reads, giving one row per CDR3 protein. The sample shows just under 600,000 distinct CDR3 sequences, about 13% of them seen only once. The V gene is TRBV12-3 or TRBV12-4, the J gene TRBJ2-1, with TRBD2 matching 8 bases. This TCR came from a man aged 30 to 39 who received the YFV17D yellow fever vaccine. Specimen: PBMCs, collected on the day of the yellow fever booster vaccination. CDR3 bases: TGTGCCTGCAGTTTCTGGACGGAGAAGCGGGAGTGGTCCTACAATGAGCAGTTCTTC. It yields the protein CACSFWTEKREWSYNEQFF.